A selection of T cell receptor beta chains follows, all from one sample in a study of T cell changes during pregnancy in multiple sclerosis. The method was immunoSEQ multiplex PCR; TCRdb's version includes in-frame clones alone and lacks a portion of them. The table includes 84,000 or so clones, 90% to 95% detected once. Source: peripheral blood, taken in the third trimester of pregnancy. All receptors derive from a female donor with multiple sclerosis, enrolled in a pregnancy study. CDR3s include the opening cysteine and the closing phenylalanine or tryptophan. Each record gives: J gene, V gene, D gene, clone size, CDR3 DNA, CDR3 protein. The D gene is left open where the match is weak. Not all rows give a size; the values are once, few, many and, for expanded clones, a class.

>TRBJ2-7|TRBV28|NA|NA
TGTGCCAGCAGTATACGTCCGGGGGTTCCTACCTTCGAGCAGTACTTC
CASSIRPGVPTFEQYF
>TRBJ2-7|TRBV4-1|TRBD1|NA
TGCGCCAGCAGCCAAGAGTTGACAGGGGTTTCCTACGAGCAGTACTTC
CASSQELTGVSYEQYF
>TRBJ2-1|TRBV11-2|NA|once
TGTGCCAGCAGCTCGGCGAGGTTCCTCAACAATGAGCAGTTCTTC
CASSSARFLNNEQFF
>TRBJ2-7|TRBV27|NA|NA
TGTGCCAGCAGTTTAAGTCACGGCGGGGACGAGCAGTACTTC
CASSLSHGGDEQYF
>TRBJ2-7|TRBV19|NA|NA
TGTGCCAGTAGTAGACCCGGGAGTAACTACGAGCAGTACTTC
CASSRPGSNYEQYF
>TRBJ2-7|TRBV29-1|TRBD1|NA
TGCAGCGTTGCCACCCGACAGGGGGCGTACGAGCAGTACTTC
CSVATRQGAYEQYF
>TRBJ2-1|TRBV15|NA|NA
TGTGCCACCAGCAGAGCAGGACTAACCAACTACAATGAGCAGTTCTTC
CATSRAGLTNYNEQFF
>TRBJ1-6|TRBV30|NA|NA
TGTGCCTGGAGTGGGGGCCATGGTTCACCCCTCCACTTT
CAWSGGHGSPLHF
>TRBJ2-6|TRBV19|NA|NA
TGTGCCAGTAGTATGATATCGGCTCCGAGGTCTGGGGCCAACGTCCTGACTTTC
CASSMISAPRSGANVLTF
>TRBJ1-1|TRBV28|NA|NA
TGTGCCAGCATCCGGGAGATGAACACTGAAGCTTTCTTT
CASIREMNTEAFF
>TRBJ2-7|TRBV28|NA|NA
TGTGCCAGCAGTACCGTTACAGGGTATCAGTACTTC
CASSTVTGYQYF
>TRBJ2-3|TRBV10-3|TRBD2|once
TGTGCCATCAGTGACCCCGGACTAGCGCAGGACACAGATACGCAGTATTTT
CAISDPGLAQDTDTQYF
>TRBJ2-2|TRBV5-6|NA|NA
TGTGCCAGCAGTCCTACCCGCACCGGGGAGCTGTTTTTT
CASSPTRTGELFF
>TRBJ2-7|TRBV4-2|TRBD2|NA
TGTGCCAGCAGCCAAGTCACTAGCGGGAGGGACGAGCAGTACTTC
CASSQVTSGRDEQYF
>TRBJ2-1|TRBV11-2|TRBD1|NA
TGTGCCAGCAGCAAAAGACAGGGGGCTAGAGTCGATGAGCAGTTCTTC
CASSKRQGARVDEQFF
>TRBJ2-1|TRBV25-1|TRBD1|NA
TGTGCCAGCAGGACGGACAGGGATGAGCAGTTCTTC
CASRTDRDEQFF
>TRBJ2-2|TRBV2|TRBD1|NA
TGTGCCAGCAGTGAGGACAGGGTTGCCGGGGAGCTGTTTTTT
CASSEDRVAGELFF
>TRBJ1-1|TRBV28|NA|NA
TGTGCCAGCAGTGCGGGCGTTAAGGCGGGTGCTTTCTTT
CASSAGVKAGAFF
>TRBJ1-3|TRBV7-6|NA|NA
TGTGCCAGCAGCGCTCAGGGGTGGGGAACTGGAAACACCATATATTTT
CASSAQGWGTGNTIYF
>TRBJ2-1|TRBV5-4|TRBD1|NA
TGTGCCAGCAGCCCGGGTGGGACAGGGGGAACCTACAATGAGCAGTTCTTC
CASSPGGTGGTYNEQFF
>TRBJ2-7|TRBV4-1|TRBD2|NA
TGCGCCAGCAGTCACCGTGGGGGGGTATCTGTCCACGAGCAGTACTTC
CASSHRGGVSVHEQYF
>TRBJ2-7|TRBV6-1|NA|NA
TGTGCCAGCAGTGACCCCTGGACTCCGACTCCCGAGCAGTACTTC
CASSDPWTPTPEQYF
>TRBJ2-1|TRBV25-1|TRBD1|NA
TGTGCCAGCAGGGTTTCCGGGACAGGGGGCGGTGAGCAGTTCTTC
CASRVSGTGGGEQFF
>TRBJ2-2|TRBV2|TRBD1|once
TGTGCCAGCAGGGCGGACAGGGGGCACACCGGGGAGCTGTTTTTT
CASRADRGHTGELFF
>TRBJ1-5|TRBV19|TRBD1|once
TGTGCCAGTAGTCCGACAGGGGGCAATCAGCCCCAGCATTTT
CASSPTGGNQPQHF